Following are 14 T cell receptor beta chains from one sample sequenced in a study of T cell repertoires in cytomegalovirus infection. TCRdb used MiXCR to reprocess the reads, holding one entry per CDR3 protein. The sample has about 700,000 distinct CDR3 sequences, roughly 30% seen once. No antigen is known for these receptors. Sequenced material: cultured PBMCs, taken from culture after CMV antigen stimulation. The source of these receptors is a human donor in good health (CMV status not recorded). Some clones in this sample may be carry-over from other donors' samples.

The chain uses TRBV12-3 or TRBV12-4 and TRBJ2-1; D call uncertain. Trimming cost V 6 bases and J 8 bases, with 14 bases left between them. The CDR3 runs to 13 residues. The CDR3 region is CASSSIAPDEQFF. The CDR3, as DNA: TGTGCCAGCAGCTCCATCGCCCCGGATGAGCAGTTCTTC.

Note on this clonotype: Mismatch with germline at one junction end may stem from a read error. The chain carries TRBV5-3 and TRBJ2-5; TRBD2 matches at 10 bases. TRBV5-3 is an ORF for which the function is uncertain. The CDR3 is 16 amino acids. The CDR3 is CASSLPLAGARETQYF. The CDR3 bases are TGTGCCAGCAGCTTACCCCTAGCGGGGGCCCGGGAGACCCAGTACTTC.

V is TRBV7-9 and J is TRBJ2-1; D is ambiguous. The germline V gene has CDR1 SEHNR and CDR2 FQNEAQ (reference sequence). The CDR3 contains 12 residues. Trimming stripped 4 bases from V and 12 bases from J, with 13 bases between. This chain's CDR3 is CASSSDPPGQFF. CDR3 DNA sequence: TGTGCCAGCAGCTCGGATCCGCCCGGGCAGTTCTTC.

This clonotype was seen a handful of times. The rearrangement joins TRBV6-1 to TRBJ2-7; D might be TRBD1 (6 bases). Deletions cut 5 bases from V and 0 bases from J, with 14 bases between. Germline V CDR1 and CDR2: MNHNS, SASEGT. This CDR3 is 15 amino acids long. DNA of the CDR3: TGTGCCAGCAGTTTCACGTCGGGACACTCCTACGAGCAGTACTTC. This sequence encodes CASSFTSGHSYEQYF.

The chain couples TRBV20-1 to TRBJ2-7; either TRBD1 or TRBD2 may fit D (5 bases each). CDR1 is DFQATT, CDR2 SNEGSKA, per germline (reference sequence). The CDR3 runs to 15 residues. V lost 6 bases and J lost 4, with 22 bases in between. The CDR3 nucleotides are TGCAGTGCCGGGACCCTAGGGGCTCGGTTGTACGAGCAGTACTTC. It codes for CSAGTLGARLYEQYF.

V and J are TRBV6-5 and TRBJ2-1, with 12 bases that match TRBD1. The CDR3 has 14 residues. CDR1 is MNHEY, CDR2 SVGAGI, per germline. V lost 5 bases, J lost 10 bases, and 6 bases stayed unmatched. The CDR3 DNA reads TGTGCCAGCAGTCACCGGGACAGGGGGCTAGAGCAGTTCTTC. Translation gives CASSHRDRGLEQFF.

This clonotype has more than one count but fewer than ten. The chain recombines TRBV5-6 with TRBJ1-2; D is unresolved. The ends were cut back, 0 bases at V and 3 bases at J, with 3 bases in the middle. The CDR3 covers 12 residues. Looked up from germline, CDR1 is SGHDT and CDR2 is YYEEEE. The CDR3 loop reads CASSLEDYGYTF. DNA for the CDR3: TGTGCCAGCAGCTTGGAAGACTATGGCTACACCTTC.

The chain combines TRBV19 with TRBJ2-3; D is perhaps TRBD1 (6 bases). CDR3 length: 13 amino acids. V was cut by 7 bases and J by 2 bases, with 10 bases left in between. CDR1 and CDR2 from the germline V gene are LNHDA and SQIVND (reference sequence). The CDR3 spells CASTPGVTDTQYF. The CDR3 DNA sequence: TGTGCCAGTACGCCAGGGGTCACAGATACGCAGTATTTT.

About this clonotype: The junction differs from germline at one of its ends, possibly a read error. The gene calls are TRBV27 and TRBJ2-7; the D gene is possibly TRBD2 (5 bases). The CDR3 has 14 amino acids. The germline gives CDR1 MNHEY, CDR2 SMNVEV (reference sequence). This chain's CDR3 is CASSGNWVSYEQCF. The CDR3 coding sequence is TGTGCCAGTTCCGGGAACTGGGTCTCCTACGAGCAGTGCTTC.

This clonotype was seen a handful of times. The genes are TRBV7-2 and TRBJ1-2; 8 bases match TRBD1. From germline, CDR1 is SGHTA and CDR2 FQGNSA. The CDR3 totals 14 residues. The ends lost 7 bases at V and 2 bases at J; junction bases unmatched: 6. In DNA form, the CDR3 reads TGTGCCAGCACCTTCGGACAGGGAAACTATGGCTACACCTTC. Its translation is CASTFGQGNYGYTF.

This clonotype was found a few times. The V and J genes are TRBV4-1 and TRBJ2-7; D ambiguous. CDR3 length equals 15 residues. Per the germline V gene, CDR1 is MGHRA and CDR2 is YSYEKL. V was shortened by 3 bases and J by 2 bases, with 14 bases between the two germline ends. Here the CDR3 DNA reads TGCGCCAGCAGCCATATGTACCAACCAGCCTACGAGCAGTACTTC. Its translation: CASSHMYQPAYEQYF.

This rearrangement joins TRBV7-2 to TRBJ1-1; TRBD1 matches at 10 bases. The V gene's germline CDR1 is SGHTA and CDR2 FQGNSA. J lost 11 bases, V lost 3 bases, and 3 bases had no gene match. This CDR3 has 12 residues. The CDR3 coding sequence is TGTGCCAGCAGCTTGGGACAGGGGATGGCTTTCTTT. Translation: CASSLGQGMAFF.

This clonotype appeared a few times. The gene calls are TRBV10-3 and TRBJ2-3; possible D gene TRBD2, 5 bases. The V gene lost 10 bases and the J gene lost 5 bases, with 10 bases spanning the gap. The germline gives CDR1 ENHRY, CDR2 SYGVKD. This CDR3 has 11 residues. In DNA, the CDR3 is TGTGCCACCTGGGAGCAAGATACGCAGTATTTT. Residues: CATWEQDTQYF.

This sequence joins TRBV10-3 and TRBJ2-5, with D tentatively TRBD2 (6 bases). V was cut by 2 bases and J by 4 bases, with 11 bases left in between. The CDR3 contains 14 residues. Germline V gives CDR1 ENHRY, CDR2 SYGVKD. CDR3 residues: CAISETGVIETQYF. The DNA of the CDR3 is TGTGCCATCAGTGAGACGGGGGTGATAGAGACCCAGTACTTC.